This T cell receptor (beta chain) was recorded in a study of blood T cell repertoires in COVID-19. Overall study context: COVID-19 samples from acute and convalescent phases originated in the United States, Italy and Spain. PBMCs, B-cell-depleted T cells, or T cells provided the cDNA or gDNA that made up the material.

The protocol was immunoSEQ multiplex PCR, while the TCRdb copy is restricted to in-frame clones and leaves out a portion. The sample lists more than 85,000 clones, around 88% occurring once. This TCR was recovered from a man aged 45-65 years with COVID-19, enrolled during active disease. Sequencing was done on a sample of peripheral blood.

CDR3 DNA sequence: TGTGCCAGCAGTTTAGCGGGGGCGCTGCTGGTCGGCGGGGAGCTGTTTTTT. Translation gives CASSLAGALLVGGELFF. This chain uses TRBV28 with TRBJ2-2; a possible D gene is TRBD2 (7 bases). V dropped 2 bases and J dropped 7 bases, with 20 bases sitting between them. This CDR3 has 17 amino acids. Germline-derived CDR1 and CDR2 are MDHEN and SYDVKM.